Listed here are 20 T cell receptor beta chains from one sample, sequenced in a study of Ad26.COV2.S vaccination and SARS-CoV-2 variants. The treatment was: some 19 received Ad26.COV2.S at low or high dose, single or two shots; 5 received placebo; per-sample allocation not given. On day 63 after the first injection, vaccine and placebo recipients gave samples. Produced via immunoSEQ multiplex PCR; TCRdb's table is partial and in-frame only. Of around 450,000 clones in the sample, 89% were seen once. The sequencing here drew on peripheral blood, taken in a trial of Ad26.COV2.S vaccine versus placebo. These receptors were obtained from a person aged 18-60 years who received the Ad26.COV2.S COVID-19 vaccine or a placebo.

The V call is TRBV27, the J call TRBJ2-2; perhaps D is TRBD1 or TRBD2 (5 bases each). Deletions cut 4 bases from V and 4 bases from J, with 10 bases between. Germline loops: CDR1 MNHEY, CDR2 SMNVEV (reference sequence). This CDR3 region has 14 residues. The CDR3 spells CASSSLGTTGELFF. The CDR3 DNA reads TGTGCCAGCAGTTCACTGGGGACCACCGGGGAGCTGTTTTTT.

This clone was seen once. The CDR3 protein is CASSTGGAGTDYNEQFF. In DNA, the CDR3 is TGTGCCAGCTCCACGGGGGGGGCGGGGACAGACTACAATGAGCAGTTCTTC. The chain couples TRBV5-4 to TRBJ2-1, with D possibly TRBD2 on 8 matching bases. The CDR3 is made up of 17 amino acids. CDR1 is SGHNT and CDR2 is YYREEE in the germline V gene (reference sequence). V lost 7 bases and J lost 3, with 23 bases in between.

This chain connects TRBV19 to TRBJ1-6; D possibly corresponds to TRBD1 (5 bases). The CDR3 has 13 residues. Germline V gene sequence: CDR1 LNHDA, CDR2 SQIVND (reference sequence). V shed 9 bases and J shed 7 bases, with 13 bases lying between them. As DNA, the CDR3 is TGTGCCAGCGAGGGGTTGGCCAATTCACCCCTCCACTTT. This translates into CASEGLANSPLHF.

The chain links TRBV30 to TRBJ2-1, with D uncertain. Trimming cost V 1 base and J 4 bases, with 11 bases left between them. The germline V gene has CDR1 GTSNPN and CDR2 SVGIG (reference sequence). This CDR3 spans 14 amino acids. The DNA for the CDR3 is TGTGCCTGGAGTGGCCTTGGGAATTACAATGAGCAGTTCTTC. Amino acid sequence: CAWSGLGNYNEQFF.

Here the CDR3 DNA reads TGCGCCAGCAGCCAAGGTGGGACGAGGAGAAATGAAAAACTGTTTTTT. Protein: CASSQGGTRRNEKLFF. This chain uses TRBV4-3 with TRBJ1-4; the D gene is possibly TRBD1 (5 bases). Germline lookup yields CDR1 LGHNA and CDR2 YSLEER. Trimming removed 1 base at V and 5 bases at J, with 14 bases between. There are 16 residues in the CDR3.

The J gene is TRBJ2-2, the V gene TRBV5-5; 10 nucleotides line up with TRBD2. The CDR3 has 17 amino acids. With 0 bases clipped from V and 4 bases from J, the junction kept 6 bases outside the gene matches. CDR1 and CDR2 from the germline V gene are SGHKS and YYEKEE (reference sequence). The CDR3 region is CASSLALAGAFTGELFF. For the CDR3, the DNA is TGTGCCAGCAGCTTGGCCCTAGCGGGGGCCTTCACCGGGGAGCTGTTTTTT.

This clone was detected only a few times. This sequence joins TRBV20-1 and TRBJ1-6, with D possibly matching TRBD1 (5 bases). From germline, CDR1 is DFQATT and CDR2 SNEGSKA (reference sequence). V lost 3 bases, J lost 7 bases, and 19 bases lay in between. CDR3 size: 16 residues. CDR3 in amino acids: CSASIGLGVWNSPLHF. CDR3 nucleotide sequence: TGCAGTGCTAGTATTGGGTTAGGGGTGTGGAATTCACCCCTCCACTTT.

The rearrangement uses TRBV11-2 and TRBJ1-1; D is uncertain. The germline gives CDR1 SGHAT, CDR2 FQNNGV. The CDR3 totals 15 residues. V was shortened by 1 base and J by 0 bases, with 9 bases between the two germline ends. The CDR3 sequence: CASSLVAELNTEAFF. In DNA, the CDR3 is TGTGCCAGCAGCTTAGTCGCGGAATTGAACACTGAAGCTTTCTTT.

The chain joins TRBV15 to TRBJ2-1; TRBD2 matches at 11 bases. Looked up from germline, CDR1 is LNHNV and CDR2 is YYDKDF (reference sequence). The CDR3 consists of 16 residues. J gave up 4 bases and V 5 bases, and 7 bases lay outside the gene matches. CDR3 bases: TGTGCCACCAGCTCGCCCGGGACTAGCGGTTACAATGAGCAGTTCTTC. Translating gives CATSSPGTSGYNEQFF.

J is TRBJ2-3 and V is TRBV18; D is perhaps TRBD1 (5 bases). V was pared by 3 bases and J by 5 bases, with 6 bases between. The CDR3 runs to 12 residues. From germline, CDR1 is KGHSH and CDR2 LQKENI. This CDR3 is CASSPRVDTQYF. The CDR3 DNA follows: TGTGCCAGCTCACCCAGGGTAGATACGCAGTATTTT.

The rearrangement uses TRBV5-1 and TRBJ1-6; D is perhaps TRBD1 (6 bases). V was shortened by 4 bases and J by 6 bases, with 14 bases between the two germline ends. CDR3 length: 15 amino acids. Germline V lookup: CDR1 SGHRS, CDR2 YFSETQ. CDR3 protein: CASSMTGASNSPLHF. Written as DNA, the CDR3 is TGCGCCAGCAGCATGACGGGGGCCTCTAATTCACCCCTCCACTTT.

This clone was observed a single time. The V and J genes are TRBV5-1 and TRBJ1-1, with unresolved D. Germline loops: CDR1 SGHRS, CDR2 YFSETQ. The ends were cut back, 0 bases at V and 1 base at J, with 7 bases in the middle. The CDR3 covers 14 residues. The CDR3 region is CASSLAIQNTEAFF. CDR3 DNA: TGCGCCAGCAGCTTGGCCATACAGAACACTGAAGCTTTCTTT.

This clone occurred once. The chain joins TRBV12-3 or TRBV12-4 to TRBJ2-1; D ambiguous. This CDR3 comprises 12 residues. V was pared by 3 bases and J by 9 bases, with 9 bases between. CDR3 residues: CASSFWSGEQFF. CDR3 bases: TGTGCCAGCAGTTTTTGGTCGGGTGAGCAGTTCTTC.

The rearrangement uses TRBV9 and TRBJ1-1, with D possibly matching TRBD1 (5 bases). Looked up from germline, CDR1 is SGDLS and CDR2 is YYNGEE. The CDR3 contains 13 residues. V lost 4 bases, J lost 4 bases, and 11 bases lay in between. The DNA for the CDR3 is TGTGCCAGCAGCCCCCCGGGGGTCACTGAAGCTTTCTTT. This sequence encodes CASSPPGVTEAFF.

The chain combines TRBV10-3 with TRBJ2-1; D possibly corresponds to TRBD1 (6 bases). Germline V gene lookup returns CDR1 ENHRY and CDR2 SYGVKD. V gave up 5 bases and J gave up 7 bases, with 18 bases separating them. The CDR3 has 15 residues. CDR3 protein: CAISFPGVFRNEQFF. CDR3 bases: TGTGCCATCAGTTTTCCAGGGGTGTTTCGGAATGAGCAGTTCTTC.

The genes are TRBV27 and TRBJ2-6; D gene uncertain. The ends were cut back, 7 bases at V and 0 bases at J, with 13 bases in the middle. The CDR3 totals 16 residues. Per germline, CDR1 MNHEY and CDR2 SMNVEV (reference sequence). Here the CDR3 reads CASTLRATSGANVLTF. In DNA form, the CDR3 reads TGTGCCAGCACACTCCGGGCGACCTCTGGGGCCAACGTCCTGACTTTC.

The CDR3 bases are TGTGCCAGCTCACAGCGGATGACTAGCGGGACAAGAGGCACCGGGGAGCTGTTTTTT. Its protein product is CASSQRMTSGTRGTGELFF. This rearrangement joins TRBV18 to TRBJ2-2, with 11 positions matching TRBD2. Unmatched junction bases numbered 14, after V lost 4 bases and J lost 4 bases. This CDR3 is built from 19 residues. Germline-derived CDR1 and CDR2 are KGHSH and LQKENI.

The CDR3 coding sequence is TGTGCCAGCAGCTACCAGGGGTCCGGGGAGCTGTTTTTT. Amino acids: CASSYQGSGELFF. The V and J genes are TRBV11-2 and TRBJ2-2; D is perhaps TRBD1 (6 bases). The CDR3 runs 13 residues. V was clipped by 4 bases and J by 6 bases, with 9 bases between them. Germline-derived CDR1 and CDR2 are SGHAT and FQNNGV.

The chain uses TRBV2 and TRBJ1-5; 11 bases fit TRBD1. Trimming took 5 bases from V and 1 from J; bases not matched to a gene: 10. The CDR3 has 18 amino acids. Germline CDR1 and CDR2: SNHLY and FYNNEI. CDR3 DNA sequence: TGTGCCAGCAGTTCGGGACAGGGGGGGAGTTTAAGCAATCAGCCCCAGCATTTT. Translation gives CASSSGQGGSLSNQPQHF. The full variable domain, in which reference TRBV2 and TRBJ1-5 provide the parts outside the CDR3, is EPEVTQTPSHQVTQMGQEVILRCVPISNHLYFYWYRQILGQKVEFLVSFYNNEISEKSEIFDDQFSVERPDGSNFTLKIRSTKLEDSAMYFCASSSGQGGSLSNQPQHFGDGTRLSIL.

The count of this clone is one. V and J are TRBV10-1 and TRBJ2-2, with 10 bases aligning to TRBD2. CDR3 size: 14 residues. V shed 5 bases, J shed 9 bases, and the junction held 6 bases outside the gene matches. Germline V gives CDR1 WNHNN, CDR2 SYGVQD (reference sequence). CDR3 sequence reads: CASSRAGGFRELFF. In DNA, the CDR3 is TGCGCCAGCAGTCGAGCGGGGGGGTTCCGGGAGCTGTTTTTT.